Listed here are 12 T cell receptor beta chains from one sample, sequenced in a study of blood T cell repertoires in COVID-19. The data were produced by immunoSEQ multiplex PCR, yet TCRdb's version contains in-frame clones alone and is incomplete. The sample has some 520,000 clones, roughly 89% seen once. The sequenced sample consisted of peripheral blood. The receptors here all came from a man between 18 and 29 years old with COVID-19, enrolled during active disease.

Concerning this clone: Other DNA sequences in this sample translate to the same CDR3. The chain is built from TRBV6-5 and TRBJ1-5; a weak D match, TRBD1 (6 bases). Germline CDR1 is MNHEY and CDR2 is SVGAGI. V shed 5 bases and J shed 7 bases, with 9 bases lying between them. This CDR3 region has 12 residues. The DNA of the CDR3 is TGTGCCAGCAGTAGGGGGAACCAGCCCCAGCATTTT. This encodes CASSRGNQPQHF.

The V gene is TRBV6-5, the J gene TRBJ2-4, with D perhaps TRBD2 (5 bases). The V end was cut by 2 bases, the J end by 10 bases, with 6 bases between. CDR1 and CDR2 (germline): MNHEY, SVGAGI. This CDR3 is 11 amino acids long. The CDR3 DNA is TGTGCCAGCAGTTACGGACTGATTCAGTACTTC. It codes for CASSYGLIQYF.

The genes are TRBV3-1 (or the pseudogene TRBV3-2) and TRBJ2-2, with D hard to call. This CDR3 has 14 residues. V dropped 1 base and J dropped 4 bases, with 7 bases sitting between them. Germline loops: CDR1 LGHDT, CDR2 YNNKEL (reference sequence). The CDR3 loop is CASSQGSGTGELFF. CDR3 nucleotides: TGTGCCAGCAGCCAAGGGTCGGGCACCGGGGAGCTGTTTTTT.

V and J are TRBV3-1 (or the pseudogene TRBV3-2) and TRBJ1-2; 8 bases are shared with TRBD1. The CDR3 is 13 residues long. The V gene end was trimmed by 4 bases and the J gene end by 6 bases; junction bases not matched to a gene: 4. The germline V gene encodes CDR1 LGHDT and CDR2 YNNKEL (reference sequence). CDR3: CASSPGGADGYTF. CDR3 nucleotides: TGTGCCAGCAGCCCAGGGGGCGCGGATGGCTACACCTTC.

In nucleotides, the CDR3 is TGCGCCAGCAGTCCGTCGGGACAGGGGGGTGAAAAACTGTTTTTT. Translation gives CASSPSGQGGEKLFF. J is TRBJ1-4 and V is TRBV5-1, with 11 bases lining up with TRBD1. With 5 bases clipped from V and 7 bases from J, the junction kept 7 bases outside the gene matches. Per the germline V gene, CDR1 is SGHRS and CDR2 is YFSETQ. The CDR3 has 15 residues.

This clone was detected only a few times. V usage is TRBV10-1 and J usage is TRBJ2-7; 9 bases map to TRBD2. The CDR3 has 15 amino acids. J gave up 3 bases and V 7 bases, and 10 bases lay outside the gene matches. Germline values: CDR1 WNHNN, CDR2 SYGVQD (reference sequence). In DNA, the CDR3 is TGCGCCAGCAATGGCTACGCTAGCGGGATCTACGAGCAGTACTTC. This codes for CASNGYASGIYEQYF.

The chain employs TRBV19 and TRBJ2-3; D not certain. Germline V lookup: CDR1 LNHDA, CDR2 SQIVND (reference sequence). The ends were cut back, 3 bases at V and 5 bases at J, with 12 bases in the middle. The CDR3 has 14 amino acids. CDR3 amino acids: CASSIVGNRDTQYF. The CDR3 DNA reads TGTGCCAGTAGTATTGTGGGCAACAGAGATACGCAGTATTTT.

The rearrangement uses TRBV10-1 and TRBJ2-3, with D unresolved. The germline V and J ends were trimmed by 5 bases and 5 bases, with 14 bases remaining between them. Per the germline V gene, CDR1 is WNHNN and CDR2 is SYGVQD (reference sequence). This CDR3 spans 14 amino acids. CDR3 in amino acids: CASSWSASGDTQYF. In DNA, the CDR3 is TGCGCCAGCAGTTGGTCCGCATCGGGAGATACGCAGTATTTT.

This chain uses TRBV6-6 with TRBJ2-7; 10 bases line up with TRBD2. Germline CDR1 and CDR2: MNHNY and SVGAGI (reference sequence). The CDR3 loop spans 15 amino acids. The junction had 4 bases not matched to a gene; V was cut back by 5 bases and J by 0 bases. CDR3 region: CASSKPSGGSYEQYF. DNA of the CDR3: TGTGCCAGCAGTAAACCTAGCGGGGGCTCCTACGAGCAGTACTTC.

This chain links TRBV11-3 with TRBJ2-2; maybe TRBD2 (6 bases). The CDR3 sequence is 15 residues long. Trimming removed 5 bases at V and 0 bases at J, with 10 bases between. In germline, CDR1 is SGHNT, CDR2 YENEEA. For the CDR3, the DNA is TGTGCCAGCAGCCGTAGCGGTTCGAACACCGGGGAGCTGTTTTTT. Translation: CASSRSGSNTGELFF.

DNA of the CDR3: TGCGCCAGCAGCCAAATATCCCCCACTGAAGCTTTCTTT. Its translation: CASSQISPTEAFF. The chain joins TRBV4-1 to TRBJ1-1; D unresolved. The CDR3 is made up of 13 amino acids. CDR1 and CDR2 from the germline V gene are MGHRA and YSYEKL. V was trimmed by 2 bases and J by 4 bases, leaving 8 bases between them.

This chain links TRBV10-3 with TRBJ1-3, with TRBD1 matching over 8 bases. This CDR3 contains 13 residues. The germline V gene encodes CDR1 ENHRY and CDR2 SYGVKD. J gave up 7 bases and V 6 bases, and 5 bases lay outside the gene matches. The CDR3 here is CAISGQGANTIYF. The CDR3 DNA is TGTGCCATCAGCGGACAGGGAGCGAACACCATATATTTT.